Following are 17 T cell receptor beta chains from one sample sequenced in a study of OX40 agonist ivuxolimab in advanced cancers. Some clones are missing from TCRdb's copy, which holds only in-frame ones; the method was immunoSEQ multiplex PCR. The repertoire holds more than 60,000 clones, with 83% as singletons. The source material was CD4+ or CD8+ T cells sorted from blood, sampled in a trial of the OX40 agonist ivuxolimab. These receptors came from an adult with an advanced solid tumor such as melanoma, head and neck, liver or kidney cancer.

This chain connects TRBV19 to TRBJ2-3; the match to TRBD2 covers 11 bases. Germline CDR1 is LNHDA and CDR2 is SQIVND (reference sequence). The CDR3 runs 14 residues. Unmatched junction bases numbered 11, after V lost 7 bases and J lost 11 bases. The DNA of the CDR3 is TGTGCCAGTACCGGGACTAGCGGAGGCCGACAGCAGTATTTT. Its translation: CASTGTSGGRQQYF.

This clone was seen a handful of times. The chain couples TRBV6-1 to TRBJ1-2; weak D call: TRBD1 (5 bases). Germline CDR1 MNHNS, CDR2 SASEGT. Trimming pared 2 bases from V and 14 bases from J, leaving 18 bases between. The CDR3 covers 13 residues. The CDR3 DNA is TGTGCCAGCAGTGAATCGAGGATTGGGGCCGGGACCTTC. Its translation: CASSESRIGAGTF.

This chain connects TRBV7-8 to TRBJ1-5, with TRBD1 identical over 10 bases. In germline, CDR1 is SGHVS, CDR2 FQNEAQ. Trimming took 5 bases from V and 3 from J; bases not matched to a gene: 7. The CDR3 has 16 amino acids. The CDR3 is CASSQRTGGNNQPQHF. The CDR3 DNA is TGTGCCAGCAGCCAAAGGACAGGGGGGAACAATCAGCCCCAGCATTTT. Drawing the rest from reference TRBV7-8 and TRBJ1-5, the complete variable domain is GAGVSQSPRYKVAKRGQDVALRCDPISGHVSLFWYQQALGQGPEFLTYFQNEAQLDKSGLPSDRFFAERPEGSVSTLKIQRTQQEDSAVYLCASSQRTGGNNQPQHFGDGTRLSIL.

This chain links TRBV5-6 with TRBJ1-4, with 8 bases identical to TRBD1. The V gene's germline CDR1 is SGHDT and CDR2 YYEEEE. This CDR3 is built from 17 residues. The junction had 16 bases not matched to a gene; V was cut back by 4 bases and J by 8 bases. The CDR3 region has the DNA TGTGCCAGCAGCCCGGGGACAGGTGGTAGGGTTCGAGAAAAACTGTTTTTT. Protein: CASSPGTGGRVREKLFF.

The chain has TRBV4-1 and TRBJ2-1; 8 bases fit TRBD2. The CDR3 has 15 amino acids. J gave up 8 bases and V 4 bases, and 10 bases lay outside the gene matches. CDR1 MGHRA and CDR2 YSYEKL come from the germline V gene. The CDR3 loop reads CASSLQPGGVYEQFF. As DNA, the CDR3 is TGCGCCAGCAGCCTCCAACCCGGGGGGGTGTATGAGCAGTTCTTC.

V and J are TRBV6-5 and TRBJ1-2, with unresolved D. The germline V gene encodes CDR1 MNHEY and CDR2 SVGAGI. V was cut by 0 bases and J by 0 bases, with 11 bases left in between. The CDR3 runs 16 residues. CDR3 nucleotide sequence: TGTGCCAGCAGTTACTCGTATCCTTCAGCTAACTATGGCTACACCTTC. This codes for CASSYSYPSANYGYTF.

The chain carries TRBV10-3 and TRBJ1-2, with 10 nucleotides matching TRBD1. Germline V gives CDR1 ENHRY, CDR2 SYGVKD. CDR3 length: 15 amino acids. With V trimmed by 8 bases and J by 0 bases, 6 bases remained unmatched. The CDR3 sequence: CAIGDRGASNYGYTF. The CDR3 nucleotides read TGTGCCATCGGGGACAGGGGCGCATCTAACTATGGCTACACCTTC.

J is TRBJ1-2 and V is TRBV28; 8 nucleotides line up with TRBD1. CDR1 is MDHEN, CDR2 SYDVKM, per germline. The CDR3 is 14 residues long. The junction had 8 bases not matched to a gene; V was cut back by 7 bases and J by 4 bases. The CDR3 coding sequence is TGTGCCAGCACAACAGGGGGGGGATCCTATGGCTACACCTTC. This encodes CASTTGGGSYGYTF.

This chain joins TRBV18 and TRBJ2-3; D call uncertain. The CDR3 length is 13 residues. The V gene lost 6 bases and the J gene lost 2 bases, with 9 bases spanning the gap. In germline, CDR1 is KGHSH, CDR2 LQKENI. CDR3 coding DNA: TGTGCCAGCTCGATGGGCCTCACAGATACGCAGTATTTT. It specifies CASSMGLTDTQYF.

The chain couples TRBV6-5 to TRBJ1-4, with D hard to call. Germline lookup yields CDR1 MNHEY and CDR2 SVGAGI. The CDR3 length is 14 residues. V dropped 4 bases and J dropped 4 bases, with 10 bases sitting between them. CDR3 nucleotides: TGTGCCAGCAGTTTCGCAGCAAATAATGAAAAACTGTTTTTT. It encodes CASSFAANNEKLFF.

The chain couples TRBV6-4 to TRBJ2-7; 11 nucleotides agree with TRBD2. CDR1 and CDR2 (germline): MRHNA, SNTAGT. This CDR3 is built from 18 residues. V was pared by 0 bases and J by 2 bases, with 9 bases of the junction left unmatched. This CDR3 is CASSDSETSGEGAYEQYF. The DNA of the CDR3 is TGTGCCAGCAGTGACTCGGAGACTAGCGGGGAAGGGGCCTACGAGCAGTACTTC.

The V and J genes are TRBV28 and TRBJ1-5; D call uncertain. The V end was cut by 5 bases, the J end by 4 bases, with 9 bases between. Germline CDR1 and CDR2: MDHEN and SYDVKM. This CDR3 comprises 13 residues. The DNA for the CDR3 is TGTGCCAGCAGTCTGGAGGCGAATCAGCCCCAGCATTTT. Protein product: CASSLEANQPQHF.

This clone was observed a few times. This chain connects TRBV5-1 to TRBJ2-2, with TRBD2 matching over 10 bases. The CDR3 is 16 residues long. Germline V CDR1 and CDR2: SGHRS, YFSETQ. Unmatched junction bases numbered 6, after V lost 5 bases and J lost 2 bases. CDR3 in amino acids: CASSFSGGSNTGELFF. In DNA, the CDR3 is TGCGCCAGCAGTTTTAGCGGGGGGAGTAACACCGGGGAGCTGTTTTTT.

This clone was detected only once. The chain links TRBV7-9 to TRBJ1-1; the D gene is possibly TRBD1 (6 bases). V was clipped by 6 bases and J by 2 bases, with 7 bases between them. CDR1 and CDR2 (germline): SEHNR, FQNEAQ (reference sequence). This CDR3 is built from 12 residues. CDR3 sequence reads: CASRTGNTEAFF. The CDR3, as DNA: TGTGCCAGCAGGACAGGAAACACTGAAGCTTTCTTT.

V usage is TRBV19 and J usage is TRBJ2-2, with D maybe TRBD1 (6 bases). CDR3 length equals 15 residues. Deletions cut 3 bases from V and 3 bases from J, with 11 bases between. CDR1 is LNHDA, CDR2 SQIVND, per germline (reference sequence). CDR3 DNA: TGTGCCAGTAGTATGGGGGCAGGACACACCGGGGAGCTGTTTTTT. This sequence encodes CASSMGAGHTGELFF.

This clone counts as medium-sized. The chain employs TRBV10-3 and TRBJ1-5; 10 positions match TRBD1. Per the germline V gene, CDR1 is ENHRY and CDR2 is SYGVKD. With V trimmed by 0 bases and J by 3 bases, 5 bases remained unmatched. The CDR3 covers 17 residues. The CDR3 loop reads CAISESPGQGFNQPQHF. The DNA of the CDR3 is TGTGCCATCAGTGAGTCTCCGGGACAGGGGTTCAATCAGCCCCAGCATTTT.

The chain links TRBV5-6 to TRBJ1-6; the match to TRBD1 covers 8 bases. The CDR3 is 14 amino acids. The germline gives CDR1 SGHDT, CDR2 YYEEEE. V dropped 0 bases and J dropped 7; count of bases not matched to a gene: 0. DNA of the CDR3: TGTGCCAGCAGCTTGGGGGACAGGAATTCACCCCTCCACTTT. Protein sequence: CASSLGDRNSPLHF.